The present entry profiles one T cell receptor (beta chain) with its context. Its antigen is not known. This record comes from a study of cytomegalovirus exposure and HLA in healthy donors. Study outcomes and limitations: A later analysis reportedly found fewer N-insertions in an Asian-associated ancestry cluster than the roughly 670-donor mean. A list of roughly 160 TCR beta chains associated with cytomegalovirus was given. A later analysis associated 15,000 or so TCR beta sequences with HLA alleles at a 0.05 false discovery rate.

This CDR3 has 15 amino acids. CDR1 is MGHRA and CDR2 is YSYEKL in the germline V gene. The V and J ends lost 0 bases and 4 bases respectively, with 12 bases between them. It was with 60 Vbeta and 13 Jbeta primers that the PCR ran. Profiled with immunoSEQ multiplex PCR; TCRdb holds only in-frame clones, not every one. The profile shows over 150,000 clones, around 68% of them singletons. The rearrangement links TRBV4-1 to TRBJ2-5, with no clear D. The clonotype comes from a man aged 45 to 65 in good health and CMV-seronegative. The source material was PBMCs. The CDR3 sequence is CASSQDGYSGETQYF. The DNA of the CDR3 is TGCGCCAGCAGCCAAGATGGTTATTCGGGAGAGACCCAGTACTTC.